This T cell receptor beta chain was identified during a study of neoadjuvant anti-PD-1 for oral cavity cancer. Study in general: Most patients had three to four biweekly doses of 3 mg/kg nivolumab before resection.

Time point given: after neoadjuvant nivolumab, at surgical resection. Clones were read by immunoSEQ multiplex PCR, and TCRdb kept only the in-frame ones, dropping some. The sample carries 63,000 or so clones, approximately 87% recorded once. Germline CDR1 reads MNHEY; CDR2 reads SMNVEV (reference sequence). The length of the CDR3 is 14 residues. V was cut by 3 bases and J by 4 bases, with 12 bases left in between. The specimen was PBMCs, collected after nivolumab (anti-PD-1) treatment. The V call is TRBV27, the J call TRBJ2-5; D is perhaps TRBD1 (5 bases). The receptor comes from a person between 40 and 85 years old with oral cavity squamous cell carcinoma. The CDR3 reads CASSFRGIGETQYF. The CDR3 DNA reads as TGTGCCAGCAGTTTTAGGGGAATTGGAGAGACCCAGTACTTC.